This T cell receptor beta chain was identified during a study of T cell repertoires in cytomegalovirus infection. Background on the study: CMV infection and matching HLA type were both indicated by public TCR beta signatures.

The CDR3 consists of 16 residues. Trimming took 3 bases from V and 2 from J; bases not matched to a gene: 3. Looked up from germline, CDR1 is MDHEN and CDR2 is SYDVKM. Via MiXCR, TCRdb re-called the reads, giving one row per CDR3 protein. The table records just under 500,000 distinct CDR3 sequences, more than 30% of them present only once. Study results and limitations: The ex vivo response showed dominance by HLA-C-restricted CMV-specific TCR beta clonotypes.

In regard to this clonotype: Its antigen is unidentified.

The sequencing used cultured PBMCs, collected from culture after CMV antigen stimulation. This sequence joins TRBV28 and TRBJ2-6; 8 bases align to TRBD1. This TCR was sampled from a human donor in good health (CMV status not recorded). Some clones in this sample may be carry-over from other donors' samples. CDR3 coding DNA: TGTGCCAGCAGTTTTGCAGGGGGCGCTGGGGCCAACGTCCTGACTTTC. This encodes CASSFAGGAGANVLTF.